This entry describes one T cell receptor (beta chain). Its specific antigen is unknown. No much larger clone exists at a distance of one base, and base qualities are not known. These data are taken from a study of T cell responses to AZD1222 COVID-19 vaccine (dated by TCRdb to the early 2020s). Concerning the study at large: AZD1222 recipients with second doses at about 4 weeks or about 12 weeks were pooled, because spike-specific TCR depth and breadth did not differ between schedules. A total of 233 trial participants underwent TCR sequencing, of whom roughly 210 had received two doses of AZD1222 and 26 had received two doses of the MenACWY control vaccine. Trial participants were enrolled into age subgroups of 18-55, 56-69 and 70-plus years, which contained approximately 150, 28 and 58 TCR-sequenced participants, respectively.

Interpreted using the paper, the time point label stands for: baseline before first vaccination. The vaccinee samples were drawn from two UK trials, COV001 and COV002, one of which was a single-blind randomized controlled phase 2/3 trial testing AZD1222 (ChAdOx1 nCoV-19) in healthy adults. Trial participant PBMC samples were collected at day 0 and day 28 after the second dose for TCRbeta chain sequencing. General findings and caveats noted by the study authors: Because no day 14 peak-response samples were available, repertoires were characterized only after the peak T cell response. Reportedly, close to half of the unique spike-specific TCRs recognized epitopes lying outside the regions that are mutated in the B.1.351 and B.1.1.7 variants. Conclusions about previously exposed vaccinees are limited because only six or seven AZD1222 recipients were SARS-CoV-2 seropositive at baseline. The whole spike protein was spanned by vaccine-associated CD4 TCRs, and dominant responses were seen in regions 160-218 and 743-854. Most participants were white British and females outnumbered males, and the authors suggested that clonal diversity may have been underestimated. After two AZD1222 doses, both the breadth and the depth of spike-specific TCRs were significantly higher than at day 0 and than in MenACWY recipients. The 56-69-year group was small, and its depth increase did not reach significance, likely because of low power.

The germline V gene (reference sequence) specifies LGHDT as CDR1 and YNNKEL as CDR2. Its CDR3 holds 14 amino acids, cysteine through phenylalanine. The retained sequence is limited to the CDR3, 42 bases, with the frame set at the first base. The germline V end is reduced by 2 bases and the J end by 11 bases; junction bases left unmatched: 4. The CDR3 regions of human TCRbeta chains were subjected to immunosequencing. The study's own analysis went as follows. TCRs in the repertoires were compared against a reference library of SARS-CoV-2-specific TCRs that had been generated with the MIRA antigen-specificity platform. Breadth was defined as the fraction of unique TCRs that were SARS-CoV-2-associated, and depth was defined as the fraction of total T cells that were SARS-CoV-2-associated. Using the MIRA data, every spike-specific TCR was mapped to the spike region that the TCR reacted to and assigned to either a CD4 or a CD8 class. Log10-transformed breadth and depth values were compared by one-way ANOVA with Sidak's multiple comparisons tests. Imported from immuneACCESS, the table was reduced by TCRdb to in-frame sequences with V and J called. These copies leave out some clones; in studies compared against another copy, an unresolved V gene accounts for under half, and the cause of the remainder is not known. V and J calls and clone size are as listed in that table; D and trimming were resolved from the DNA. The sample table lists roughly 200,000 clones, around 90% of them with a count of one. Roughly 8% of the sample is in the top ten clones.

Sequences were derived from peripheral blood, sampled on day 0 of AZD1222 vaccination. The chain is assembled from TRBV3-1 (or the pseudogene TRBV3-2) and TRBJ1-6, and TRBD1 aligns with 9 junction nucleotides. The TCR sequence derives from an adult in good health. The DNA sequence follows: TGTGCCAGCAGCCAACGGGACAGGGCTGCACCCCTCCACTTT. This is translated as CASSQRDRAAPLHF.